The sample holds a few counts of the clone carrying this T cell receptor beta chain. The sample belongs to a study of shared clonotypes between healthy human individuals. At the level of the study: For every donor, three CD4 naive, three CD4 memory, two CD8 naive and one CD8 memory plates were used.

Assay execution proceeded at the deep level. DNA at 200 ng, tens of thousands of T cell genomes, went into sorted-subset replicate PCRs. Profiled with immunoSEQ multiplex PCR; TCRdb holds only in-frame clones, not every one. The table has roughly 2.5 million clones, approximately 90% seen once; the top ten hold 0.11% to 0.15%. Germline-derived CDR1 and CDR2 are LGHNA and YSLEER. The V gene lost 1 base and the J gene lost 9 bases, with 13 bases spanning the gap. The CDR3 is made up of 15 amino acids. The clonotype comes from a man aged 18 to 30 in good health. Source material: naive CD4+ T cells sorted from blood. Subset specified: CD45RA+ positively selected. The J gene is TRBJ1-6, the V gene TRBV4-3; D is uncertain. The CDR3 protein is CASSQGRRGASPLHF. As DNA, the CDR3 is TGCGCCAGCAGCCAAGGGCGGAGAGGCGCTTCACCCCTCCACTTT.